The 32 T cell receptor beta chains below come from one sample, sequenced in a study of CD8 T cells in Susac syndrome. About 0.45 to 1 ug RNA was reverse transcribed with random hexamers. TCRdb re-analysed the immunoSEQ multiplex PCR reads in MiXCR, keeping a single row per CDR3 protein. The table has some 100,000 distinct CDR3 sequences, 93% seen once. The sample consisted of CD4+ T cells from PBMCs. The source of these receptors is a human donor with multiple sclerosis.

This chain joins TRBV4-1 and TRBJ2-3; a weak D match, TRBD2 (5 bases). The CDR3 contains 16 residues. Germline CDR1 MGHRA, CDR2 YSYEKL. The V end lost 2 bases, the J end lost 6 bases, and 18 bases lay between the germline ends. The CDR3, as DNA: TGCGCCAGCAGCCAAATGGGCGGACCTAGCTCCGATACGCAGTATTTT. Translated, it gives CASSQMGGPSSDTQYF.

The V call is TRBV7-3, the J call TRBJ1-1, with 7 bases that match TRBD1. Germline CDR1 is SGHTA and CDR2 is FQGTGA. The CDR3 is 15 amino acids. Trimming cost V 5 bases and J 1 base; bases outside gene matches: 7. Here the CDR3 reads CASSPVGGSNTEAFF. DNA for the CDR3: TGTGCCAGCAGCCCAGTAGGGGGCTCGAACACTGAAGCTTTCTTT.

This chain joins TRBV9 and TRBJ2-7, with 9 bases aligning to TRBD2. Unmatched junction bases numbered 10, after V lost 4 bases and J lost 5 bases. CDR3 length equals 15 residues. CDR1 SGDLS and CDR2 YYNGEE come from the germline V gene. CDR3 sequence: CASSNNLAGRNEQYF. The CDR3 DNA sequence: TGTGCCAGCAGCAACAATCTAGCGGGGCGGAACGAGCAGTACTTC.

This clonotype was counted a single time. V is TRBV7-9 and J is TRBJ1-3; the D gene is possibly TRBD1 (6 bases). Deletions cut 5 bases from V and 9 bases from J, with 17 bases between. CDR3 length: 14 amino acids. Looked up from germline, CDR1 is SEHNR and CDR2 is FQNEAQ (reference sequence). CDR3 DNA sequence: TGTGCCAGCAGCCGCCGGGACAACTCGGCCACCATATATTTT. This translates into CASSRRDNSATIYF.

The rearrangement joins TRBV6-5 to TRBJ2-5; the match to TRBD2 covers 10 bases. V was clipped by 0 bases and J by 9 bases; unmatched bases: 7. From germline, CDR1 is MNHEY and CDR2 SVGAGI. CDR3 size: 15 residues. CDR3 DNA sequence: TGTGCCAGCAGTTACTCCCCAGGAAGCGGGAGGGCCCAGTACTTC. Translating it yields CASSYSPGSGRAQYF.

Details on this clonotype: The junction and the germline gene differ at one end; a read error may be behind it. The gene calls are TRBV7-7 and TRBJ2-3; 7 bases line up with TRBD1. From germline, CDR1 is SSHAT and CDR2 FNYEAQ (reference sequence). The CDR3 is made up of 13 amino acids. This CDR3 is CASSRDRVSTQYF. The CDR3 DNA sequence: TGTGCTAGCAGTCGGGACAGAGTGTCGACGCAGTATTTT.

This rearrangement joins TRBV6-6 to TRBJ1-2; 7 bases align to TRBD1. With V trimmed by 2 bases and J by 8 bases, 8 bases remained unmatched. Looked up from germline, CDR1 is MNHNY and CDR2 is SVGAGI (reference sequence). There are 14 residues in the CDR3. DNA of the CDR3: TGTGCCAGCAGTTACGCAGGGGGAAGGGAAGGCTACACCTTC. It is translated as CASSYAGGREGYTF.

The chain uses TRBV19 and TRBJ1-1; D ambiguous. The CDR3 covers 15 residues. The V end lost 2 bases, the J end lost 5 bases, and 15 bases lay between the germline ends. CDR1 and CDR2 (germline): LNHDA, SQIVND (reference sequence). CDR3 amino acids: CASSIFHEGGTEAFF. The CDR3 DNA is TGTGCCAGTAGTATATTCCACGAGGGTGGGACTGAAGCTTTCTTT.

V usage is TRBV7-2 and J usage is TRBJ1-5, with D unresolved. Between the trimmed V and J ends, which lost 3 bases and 0 bases, there was a span of 6 bases. CDR3 length: 14 amino acids. In germline, CDR1 is SGHTA, CDR2 FQGNSA. This CDR3 is CASSFWGSNQPQHF. The CDR3 DNA is TGTGCCAGCAGCTTTTGGGGTAGCAATCAGCCCCAGCATTTT.

The rearrangement joins TRBV5-1 to TRBJ1-1; TRBD1 is a possible D gene (5 bases). The V end was cut by 0 bases, the J end by 1 base, with 13 bases between. The CDR3 is made up of 16 amino acids. Germline loops: CDR1 SGHRS, CDR2 YFSETQ. The CDR3 is CASSLDTGIANTEAFF. In nucleotides, the CDR3 is TGCGCCAGCAGCTTGGACACAGGAATCGCGAACACTGAAGCTTTCTTT.

The rearrangement uses TRBV27 and TRBJ2-3; 9 bases line up with TRBD1. The CDR3 covers 16 residues. Trimming at V came to 3 bases and at J to 8 bases, leaving 12 bases not matched to a gene. Germline-derived CDR1 and CDR2 are MNHEY and SMNVEV (reference sequence). The CDR3 spells CASSFGTRTGARTQYF. CDR3 sequence (DNA): TGTGCCAGCAGTTTTGGGACAAGGACAGGGGCGCGTACGCAGTATTTT.

The V and J genes are TRBV5-1 and TRBJ2-7; D is perhaps TRBD1 or TRBD2 (5 bases each). Trimming left V 5 bases short and J 5 bases short, with 11 bases between. CDR3 length: 12 amino acids. The germline gives CDR1 SGHRS, CDR2 YFSETQ. The CDR3 nucleotides read TGCGCCAGCAGGGGTGAGGGACACGAGCAGTACTTC. This translates into CASRGEGHEQYF. The variable domain in full, completed from reference TRBV5-1 and TRBJ2-7, reads KAGVTQTPRYLIKTRGQQVTLSCSPISGHRSVSWYQQTPGQGLQFLFEYFSETQRNKGNFPGRFSGRQFSNSRSEMNVSTLELGDSALYLCASRGEGHEQYFGPGTRLTVT.

The gene calls are TRBV20-1 and TRBJ2-5; 7 bases line up with TRBD2. The junction had 11 bases not matched to a gene; V was cut back by 5 bases and J by 5 bases. CDR1 DFQATT and CDR2 SNEGSKA come from the germline V gene (reference sequence). CDR3 size: 14 residues. CDR3 DNA sequence: TGCAGTGCTCCCCCGGGGGGTAGACTCGAGACCCAGTACTTC. This encodes CSAPPGGRLETQYF.

The chain uses TRBV6-5 and TRBJ1-5, with D perhaps matching TRBD1 (6 bases). From germline, CDR1 is MNHEY and CDR2 SVGAGI. V lost 6 bases, J lost 2 bases, and 8 bases lay in between. This CDR3 is built from 13 residues. The CDR3 DNA reads as TGTGCCAGCAGACCAGGGGGCAATCAGCCCCAGCATTTT. Translated, it gives CASRPGGNQPQHF.

This chain uses TRBV29-1 with TRBJ2-5, with TRBD1 matching 9 bases. Per the germline V gene, CDR1 is SQVTM and CDR2 is ANQGSEA. With 6 bases clipped from V and 5 bases from J, the junction kept 7 bases outside the gene matches. This CDR3 has 13 amino acids. The CDR3 is CSVNTGGEETQYF. The CDR3, as DNA: TGCAGCGTCAACACAGGGGGCGAGGAGACCCAGTACTTC.

This chain links TRBV12-3 or TRBV12-4 with TRBJ2-7; D not certain. V shed 4 bases and J shed 0 bases, with 4 bases lying between them. This CDR3 contains 12 residues. CDR3 in DNA: TGTGCCAGCAGTTCGAGCTCCTACGAGCAGTACTTC. Its protein is CASSSSSYEQYF.

The chain links TRBV20-1 to TRBJ2-7; D is undetermined. The V and J ends lost 1 base and 3 bases respectively, with 4 bases between them. The CDR3 spans 11 residues. CDR1 is DFQATT, CDR2 SNEGSKA, per germline (reference sequence). The CDR3 protein is CSARGRYEQYF. Written as DNA, the CDR3 is TGCAGTGCTAGAGGTCGCTACGAGCAGTACTTC.

This clonotype has just one count. The chain recombines TRBV24-1 with TRBJ2-1; D unresolved. Germline lookup yields CDR1 KGHDR and CDR2 SFDVKD. The CDR3 spans 12 residues. With 2 bases removed from V and 10 bases from J, the gap between germline ends came to 8 bases. DNA of the CDR3: TGTGCCACCAGTGATTGGAAGTTGGAGCAGTTCTTC. It is translated as CATSDWKLEQFF.

This clonotype was seen only once. This chain uses TRBV7-8 with TRBJ2-7, with D hard to call. Trimming shortened V by 5 bases and J by 1 base, and 3 bases separated the two germline ends. The CDR3 loop spans 11 amino acids. CDR1 and CDR2 (germline): SGHVS, FQNEAQ. The CDR3 DNA is TGTGCCAGCAGCGTATCCTACGAGCAGTACTTC. Its protein product is CASSVSYEQYF.

The chain links TRBV7-2 to TRBJ2-6; D ambiguous. V was cut by 1 base and J by 0 bases, with 10 bases left in between. Germline V CDR1 and CDR2: SGHTA, FQGNSA. This CDR3 has 17 amino acids. DNA of the CDR3: TGTGCCAGCAGCTTAGGTAACAGTCTCTCTGGGGCCAACGTCCTGACTTTC. Translation: CASSLGNSLSGANVLTF.

The CDR3 coding sequence is TGTGCCAGCAGCTTAAGGGACCCCGAGACCCAGTACTTC. As protein: CASSLRDPETQYF. The chain is built from TRBV7-9 and TRBJ2-5, with D perhaps being TRBD1 or TRBD2 (5 bases each). V was pared by 2 bases and J by 5 bases, with 9 bases between. CDR1 SEHNR and CDR2 FQNEAQ come from the germline V gene (reference sequence). The CDR3 extends over 13 amino acids. Supplemented by reference TRBV7-9 and TRBJ2-5, the full variable domain reads DTGVSQNPRHKITKRGQNVTFRCDPISEHNRLYWYRQTLGQGPEFLTYFQNEAQLEKSRLLSDRFSAERPKGSFSTLEIQRTEQGDSAMYLCASSLRDPETQYFGPGTRLLVL.

The V and J genes are TRBV6-1 and TRBJ2-3; 7 bases align to TRBD2. The CDR3 runs to 16 residues. J was trimmed by 3 bases and V by 2 bases; bases with no gene match: 8. The germline CDR1 and CDR2 sequences are MNHNS and SASEGT. In DNA form, the CDR3 reads TGTGCCAGCAGTGAATTTGGCGGGGGAATAACAGATACGCAGTATTTT. It yields the protein CASSEFGGGITDTQYF.

V usage is TRBV20-1 and J usage is TRBJ2-1; D may correspond to TRBD1 or TRBD2 (5 bases each). The CDR3 spans 12 residues. Trimming shortened V by 5 bases and J by 8 bases, and 13 bases separated the two germline ends. Germline V gene lookup returns CDR1 DFQATT and CDR2 SNEGSKA (reference sequence). Here the CDR3 reads CSAAWGSDEQFF. DNA for the CDR3: TGCAGTGCTGCCTGGGGGAGCGATGAGCAGTTCTTC.

The sample holds one count of this clonotype. In nucleotides, the CDR3 is TGTGCCAGCAAAATGGGAGGGATAACAGATACGCAGTATTTT. Protein: CASKMGGITDTQYF. The chain is built from TRBV12-3 or TRBV12-4 and TRBJ2-3; 7 bases are a match to TRBD2. The CDR3 loop spans 14 amino acids. J was trimmed by 3 bases and V by 7 bases; bases with no gene match: 7.

This clonotype was counted once. The rearrangement joins TRBV5-1 to TRBJ1-1; tentative D call: TRBD1 (5 bases). CDR1 and CDR2 from the germline V gene are SGHRS and YFSETQ. The V end was cut by 3 bases, the J end by 4 bases, with 19 bases between. This CDR3 contains 16 residues. DNA for the CDR3: TGCGCCAGCAGCTCCCTCCCGACCTTTGGGGGCACTGAAGCTTTCTTT. Amino acids: CASSSLPTFGGTEAFF.

This clonotype was counted once. The chain employs TRBV6-1 and TRBJ1-1; 8 bases are a match to TRBD1. V lost 4 bases and J lost 5; bases outside the gene matches: 3. Germline V CDR1 and CDR2: MNHNS, SASEGT. The CDR3 spans 13 residues. CDR3 in amino acids: CASSANRGTEAFF. The CDR3 region has the DNA TGTGCCAGCAGTGCTAACAGGGGGACTGAAGCTTTCTTT.

V and J are TRBV5-1 and TRBJ1-6; a possible D gene is TRBD1 (5 bases). The CDR3 contains 15 residues. Germline CDR1 SGHRS, CDR2 YFSETQ. V was cut by 9 bases and J by 7 bases, with 20 bases left in between. CDR3 nucleotide sequence: TGCGCCACCACTCACGGGACGGCGGCGAATTCACCCCTCCACTTT. Its protein product is CATTHGTAANSPLHF.

The gene calls are TRBV3-1 and TRBJ1-6, with 7 bases aligning to TRBD1. Germline CDR1 LGHDT, CDR2 YNNKEL (reference sequence). The length of the CDR3 is 13 residues. J gave up 10 bases and V 4 bases, and 4 bases lay outside the gene matches. The CDR3 loop reads CASSRQGESPLHF. The DNA of the CDR3 is TGTGCCAGCAGCCGACAGGGCGAGTCACCCCTCCACTTT.

In this sample, this clonotype turned up once. The V gene is TRBV2, the J gene TRBJ2-3; a weak D match, TRBD2 (6 bases). The CDR3 has 15 amino acids. Per germline, CDR1 SNHLY and CDR2 FYNNEI. Trimming shortened V by 5 bases and J by 0 bases, and 12 bases separated the two germline ends. Here the CDR3 DNA reads TGTGCCAGCAGTAGGACTATTACTAGCACAGATACGCAGTATTTT. Translated, it gives CASSRTITSTDTQYF. Filled out from reference TRBV2 and TRBJ2-3, the complete variable domain reads EPEVTQTPSHQVTQMGQEVILRCVPISNHLYFYWYRQILGQKVEFLVSFYNNEISEKSEIFDDQFSVERPDGSNFTLKIRSTKLEDSAMYFCASSRTITSTDTQYFGPGTRLTVL.

The chain recombines TRBV30 with TRBJ1-2; weak D call: TRBD1 (5 bases). V dropped 4 bases and J dropped 2 bases, with 8 bases sitting between them. Germline V lookup: CDR1 GTSNPN, CDR2 SVGIG (reference sequence). This CDR3 contains 12 residues. The CDR3 here is CAWTSGNYGYTF. Here the CDR3 DNA reads TGTGCCTGGACATCAGGGAACTATGGCTACACCTTC.

V usage is TRBV9 and J usage is TRBJ2-1; D is possibly TRBD1 or TRBD2 (5 bases each). The V end lost 2 bases, the J end lost 5 bases, and 11 bases lay between the germline ends. Germline assignment: CDR1 SGDLS and CDR2 YYNGEE. The CDR3 spans 14 residues. CDR3 protein: CASSVGDPHNEQFF. CDR3 nucleotides: TGTGCCAGCAGCGTGGGGGATCCTCACAATGAGCAGTTCTTC.

The chain is built from TRBV4-3 and TRBJ2-5, with D possibly being TRBD2 (6 bases). With 0 bases removed from V and 5 bases from J, the gap between germline ends came to 19 bases. Per germline, CDR1 LGHNA and CDR2 YSLEER. The CDR3 is made up of 17 amino acids. CDR3 in DNA: TGCGCCAGCAGCCAAGATCTGGTGGGGGTCGGGAGCGAGACCCAGTACTTC. Protein product: CASSQDLVGVGSETQYF.